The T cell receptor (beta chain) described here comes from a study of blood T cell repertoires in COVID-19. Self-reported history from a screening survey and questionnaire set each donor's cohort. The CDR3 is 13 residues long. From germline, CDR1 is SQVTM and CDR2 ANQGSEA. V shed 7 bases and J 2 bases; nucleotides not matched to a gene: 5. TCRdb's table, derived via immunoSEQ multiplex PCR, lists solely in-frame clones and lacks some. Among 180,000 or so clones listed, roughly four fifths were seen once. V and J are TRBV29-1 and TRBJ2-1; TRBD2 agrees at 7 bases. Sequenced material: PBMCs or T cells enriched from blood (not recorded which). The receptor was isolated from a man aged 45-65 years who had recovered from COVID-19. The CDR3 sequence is CSAERGTYNEQFF. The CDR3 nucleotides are TGCAGCGCCGAGCGGGGAACCTACAATGAGCAGTTCTTC.